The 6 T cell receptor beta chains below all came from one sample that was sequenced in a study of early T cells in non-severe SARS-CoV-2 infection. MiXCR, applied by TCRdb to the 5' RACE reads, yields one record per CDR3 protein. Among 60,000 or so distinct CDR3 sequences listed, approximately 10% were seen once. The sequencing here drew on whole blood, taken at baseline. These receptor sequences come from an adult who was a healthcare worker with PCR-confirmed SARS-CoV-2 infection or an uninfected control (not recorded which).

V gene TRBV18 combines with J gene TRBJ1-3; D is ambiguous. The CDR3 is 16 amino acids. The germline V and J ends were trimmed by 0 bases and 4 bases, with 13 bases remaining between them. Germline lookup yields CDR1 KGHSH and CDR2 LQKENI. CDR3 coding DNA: TGTGCCAGCTCACCACCGGGAATTAACTCCGGAAACACCATATATTTT. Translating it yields CASSPPGINSGNTIYF.

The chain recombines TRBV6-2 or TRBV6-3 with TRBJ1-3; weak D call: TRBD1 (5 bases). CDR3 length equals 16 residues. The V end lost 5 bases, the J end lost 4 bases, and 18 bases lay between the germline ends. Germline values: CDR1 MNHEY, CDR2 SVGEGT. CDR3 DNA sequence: TGTGCCAGCAGTGACGGGACGCGGGCCTTCGGAAACACCATATATTTT. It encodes CASSDGTRAFGNTIYF.

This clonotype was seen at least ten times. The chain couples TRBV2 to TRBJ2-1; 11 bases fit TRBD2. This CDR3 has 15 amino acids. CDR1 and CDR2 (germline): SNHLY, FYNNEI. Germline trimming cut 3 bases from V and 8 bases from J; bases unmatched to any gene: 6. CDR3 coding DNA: TGTGCCAGCAGTGAGGGACTAGCGGTGTTTGATGAGCAGTTCTTC. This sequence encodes CASSEGLAVFDEQFF.

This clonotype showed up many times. The CDR3, as DNA: TGTGCCAGCAGCTTAGGAGGGACTAGCGGGAGTTTCAATGAGCAGTTCTTC. It is translated as CASSLGGTSGSFNEQFF. The chain is built from TRBV7-9 and TRBJ2-1; 14 bases are shared with TRBD2. The CDR3 loop spans 17 amino acids. CDR1 and CDR2 (germline): SEHNR, FQNEAQ (reference sequence). J was trimmed by 6 bases and V by 1 base; bases with no gene match: 5.

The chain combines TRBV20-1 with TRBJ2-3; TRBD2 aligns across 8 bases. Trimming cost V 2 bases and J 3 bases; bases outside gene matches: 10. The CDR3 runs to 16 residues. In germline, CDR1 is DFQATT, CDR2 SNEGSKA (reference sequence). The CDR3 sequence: CSARTGASGFTDTQYF. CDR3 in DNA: TGCAGTGCTAGAACGGGGGCTAGCGGGTTTACAGATACGCAGTATTTT.

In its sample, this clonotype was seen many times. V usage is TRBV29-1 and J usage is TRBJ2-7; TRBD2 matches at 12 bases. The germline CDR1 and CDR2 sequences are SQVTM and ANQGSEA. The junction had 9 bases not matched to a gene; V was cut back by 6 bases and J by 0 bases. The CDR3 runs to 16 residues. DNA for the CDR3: TGCAGCGTCCGAGGACTAGCGGGATCGAGCTCCTACGAGCAGTACTTC. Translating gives CSVRGLAGSSSYEQYF.